This entry lists 30 T cell receptor beta chains sequenced from one sample in a study of vaccination and CD4 T cells after COVID-19. Treatment: roughly 10-day PBMC culture with coronavirus spike peptide pools or control peptides (ViraFEST assay). No antigen is known for these receptors. Oncomine TCR Beta short-read sequencing was applied to DNA from cultured CD4+ T cells. One entry per CDR3 protein, called by TCRdb with MiXCR from the PCR reads. The table has 20,000 to 25,000 distinct CDR3 sequences, over 40% seen once; the top ten hold 4.6%. The source material was CD4+ T cells from blood, cultured in vitro. The receptors were gathered from a human donor who had recovered from COVID-19.

V usage is TRBV5-8 and J usage is TRBJ1-2; possibly TRBD1 for D (6 bases). Germline loops: CDR1 SGHTS, CDR2 YDEGEE. This CDR3 has 13 residues. Trimming removed 4 bases at V and 7 bases at J, with 14 bases between. The CDR3 here is CASSPRPGVGYTF. The CDR3 bases are TGTGCCAGCAGCCCACGCCCAGGGGTTGGCTACACCTTC. The complete variable domain, with remaining parts taken from reference TRBV5-8 and TRBJ1-2, reads EAGVTQSPTHLIKTRGQQATLRCSPISGHTSVYWYQQALGLGLQFLLWYDEGEERNRGNFPPRFSGRQFPNYSSELNVNALELEDSALYLCASSPRPGVGYTFGSGTRLTVV.

J is TRBJ1-1 and V is TRBV6-2 or TRBV6-3; D ambiguous. CDR1 is MNHEY and CDR2 is SVGEGT in the germline V gene. V was clipped by 0 bases and J by 0 bases, with 5 bases between them. The CDR3 contains 14 residues. As DNA, the CDR3 is TGTGCCAGCAGTTACTCGAGTATGAACACTGAAGCTTTCTTT. Its translation is CASSYSSMNTEAFF.

In this sample, this clonotype turned up a few times. This sequence joins TRBV10-3 and TRBJ2-3; 8 positions agree with TRBD1. This CDR3 is 18 amino acids long. Germline CDR1 and CDR2: ENHRY and SYGVKD. The V segment lost 2 bases and the J segment 0 bases; nucleotides outside the gene matches: 10. The CDR3 DNA reads TGTGCCATCAGTGAGAGGTTGGGACAGGTCGCTAGCACAGATACGCAGTATTTT. Amino acids: CAISERLGQVASTDTQYF.

This chain uses TRBV10-3 with TRBJ2-3; 9 nucleotides line up with TRBD1. In germline, CDR1 is ENHRY, CDR2 SYGVKD. Trimming cost V 0 bases and J 5 bases; bases outside gene matches: 3. CDR3 length equals 15 residues. The CDR3 is CAISESGQGLDTQYF. Written as DNA, the CDR3 is TGTGCCATCAGTGAGTCAGGACAGGGGCTAGATACGCAGTATTTT.

This chain uses TRBV12-5 with TRBJ1-1; possible D gene TRBD1, 5 bases. The CDR3 sequence is 12 residues long. CDR1 and CDR2 (germline): LGHNT, FRNRAP. Trimming stripped 7 bases from V and 4 bases from J, with 10 bases between. DNA of the CDR3: TGTGCTAGTGCCCGGGGGAGCACTGAAGCTTTCTTT. It is translated as CASARGSTEAFF.

The table lists this clonotype with a few counts. J is TRBJ2-2 and V is TRBV10-3; a possible D gene is TRBD1 (5 bases). This CDR3 contains 13 residues. From germline, CDR1 is ENHRY and CDR2 SYGVKD. The V end was cut by 3 bases, the J end by 6 bases, with 8 bases between. The CDR3 coding sequence is TGTGCCATCAGTGACAGGGTGGCCGGGGAGCTGTTTTTT. Translation: CAISDRVAGELFF.

The genes are TRBV11-2 and TRBJ2-3; the match to TRBD2 covers 14 bases. Unmatched junction bases numbered 2, after V lost 3 bases and J lost 9 bases. Per germline, CDR1 SGHAT and CDR2 FQNNGV. The CDR3 sequence is 14 residues long. CDR3 coding DNA: TGTGCCAGCAGCTTGACTAGCGGGAGGGACACGCAGTATTTT. Protein sequence: CASSLTSGRDTQYF.

This clonotype was observed a few times. This sequence joins TRBV2 and TRBJ1-1, with D unresolved. Trimming removed 1 base at V and 6 bases at J, with 9 bases between. The CDR3 runs to 13 residues. Looked up from germline, CDR1 is SNHLY and CDR2 is FYNNEI. CDR3 DNA: TGTGCCAGCAGTGAAGACCGGAGGGCTGAAGCTTTCTTT. This encodes CASSEDRRAEAFF.

This chain uses TRBV7-8 with TRBJ2-7, with D possibly being TRBD1 (8 bases). V lost 2 bases to trimming and J lost 7 bases, with 12 bases between them. Looked up from germline, CDR1 is SGHVS and CDR2 is FQNEAQ. The CDR3 has 13 amino acids. The CDR3 is CASSLTGGGEQYF. Here the CDR3 DNA reads TGTGCCAGCAGCTTAACAGGGGGAGGGGAGCAGTACTTC.

The chain carries TRBV19 and TRBJ2-7, with D perhaps TRBD1 (5 bases). V gave up 2 bases and J gave up 3 bases, with 14 bases separating them. The CDR3 runs 15 residues. The V gene's germline CDR1 is LNHDA and CDR2 SQIVND (reference sequence). In DNA form, the CDR3 reads TGTGCCAGTAGTATAAGGGAAGGGGTGGACTACGAGCAGTACTTC. Amino acid sequence: CASSIREGVDYEQYF.

This chain connects TRBV5-1 to TRBJ2-2, with 9 bases lining up with TRBD1. Looked up from germline, CDR1 is SGHRS and CDR2 is YFSETQ. The CDR3 runs 14 residues. The V gene end was trimmed by 5 bases and the J gene end by 3 bases; junction bases not matched to a gene: 2. CDR3 DNA: TGCGCCAGCAGAGACAGGGGGGACACCGGGGAGCTGTTTTTT. Encoded protein: CASRDRGDTGELFF.

The chain combines TRBV2 with TRBJ1-2; maybe TRBD1 (5 bases). This CDR3 spans 14 amino acids. Germline CDR1 reads SNHLY; CDR2 reads FYNNEI. Trimming shortened V by 2 bases and J by 7 bases, and 14 bases separated the two germline ends. CDR3 sequence (DNA): TGTGCCAGCAGTGAAAGCAGGGTGAGCCGTGGCTACACCTTC. It translates to CASSESRVSRGYTF.

The CDR3 is CASSKGASGADEQYF. The CDR3 DNA reads as TGTGCCAGCAGCAAAGGGGCATCAGGGGCCGACGAGCAGTACTTC. The chain links TRBV21-1 to TRBJ2-7; the table assigns TRBD1, which was not confirmed against the DNA. TRBV21-1 is a known pseudogene. CDR3 length: 15 residues.

The table lists this clonotype with a few counts. The genes are TRBV15 and TRBJ1-5; no reliable D call. CDR3 length: 12 residues. The germline V and J ends were trimmed by 3 bases and 7 bases, with 7 bases remaining between them. Germline values: CDR1 LNHNV, CDR2 YYDKDF (reference sequence). The CDR3 DNA is TGTGCCACCAGCAGGGGGTTCCAGCCCCAGCATTTT. Its translation: CATSRGFQPQHF.

The chain employs TRBV7-9 and TRBJ2-6; D remains unclear. CDR1 is SEHNR and CDR2 is FQNEAQ in the germline V gene (reference sequence). The CDR3 sequence is 13 residues long. Trimming left V 5 bases short and J 3 bases short, with 5 bases between. The CDR3 spells CASSRGGANVLTF. CDR3 nucleotide sequence: TGTGCCAGCAGCCGAGGTGGGGCCAACGTCCTGACTTTC.

In its sample, this clonotype was seen a few times. The rearrangement links TRBV6-5 to TRBJ1-2; D is possibly TRBD1 (6 bases). The V end was cut by 2 bases, the J end by 0 bases, with 10 bases between. CDR1 and CDR2 from the germline V gene are MNHEY and SVGAGI. The CDR3 is made up of 15 amino acids. Written as DNA, the CDR3 is TGTGCCAGCAGTTACGGACAGCCGGCTAACTATGGCTACACCTTC. It specifies CASSYGQPANYGYTF.

This clonotype was observed a few times. The V call is TRBV10-3, the J call TRBJ1-6; a possible D gene is TRBD1 (6 bases). CDR3 length: 16 amino acids. Germline V CDR1 and CDR2: ENHRY, SYGVKD. The germline V and J ends were trimmed by 3 bases and 9 bases, with 18 bases remaining between them. This chain's CDR3 is CAISDWTAKEGSPLHF. The CDR3 nucleotides read TGTGCCATCAGTGACTGGACAGCCAAAGAAGGTTCACCCCTCCACTTT.

This clonotype was observed a handful of times. The chain joins TRBV19 to TRBJ1-6, with D hard to call. Germline V gives CDR1 LNHDA, CDR2 SQIVND (reference sequence). The length of the CDR3 is 14 residues. V was pared by 1 base and J by 9 bases, with 10 bases between. In DNA, the CDR3 is TGTGCCAGTAGTATAGGGAGTTCTGGTTCACCCCTCCACTTT. Its protein is CASSIGSSGSPLHF.

This chain connects TRBV7-2 to TRBJ2-7, with D tentatively TRBD2 (5 bases). V shed 4 bases and J shed 2 bases, with 12 bases lying between them. Germline CDR1 is SGHTA and CDR2 is FQGNSA. This CDR3 is 14 amino acids long. In DNA form, the CDR3 reads TGTGCCAGCAGCTCCGGACTGTTCCCCTACGAGCAGTACTTC. This gives the protein CASSSGLFPYEQYF. Full variable domain (rest looked up from reference TRBV7-2 and TRBJ2-7): GAGVSQSPSNKVTEKGKDVELRCDPISGHTALYWYRQSLGQGLEFLIYFQGNSAPDKSGLPSDRFSAERTGGSVSTLTIQRTQQEDSAVYLCASSSGLFPYEQYFGPGTRLTVT.

The V call is TRBV20-1, the J call TRBJ1-6; maybe TRBD1 (6 bases). This CDR3 is 16 amino acids long. The germline V gene has CDR1 DFQATT and CDR2 SNEGSKA (reference sequence). V shed 0 bases and J shed 1 base, with 10 bases lying between them. In DNA, the CDR3 is TGCAGTGCTAGAGATAGGGGGGGATCCTATAATTCACCCCTCCACTTT. The encoded protein is CSARDRGGSYNSPLHF.

This clonotype was observed once. The chain is built from TRBV6-1 and TRBJ2-3; 12 nucleotides line up with TRBD2. V was clipped by 4 bases and J by 0 bases; unmatched bases: 5. The CDR3 extends over 17 amino acids. In germline, CDR1 is MNHNS, CDR2 SASEGT. The CDR3 here is CASSALAGGTSTDTQYF. The DNA of the CDR3 is TGTGCCAGCAGTGCGCTAGCGGGGGGGACTAGCACAGATACGCAGTATTTT.

This clonotype has a handful of counts. This sequence joins TRBV7-9 and TRBJ2-3; D possibly matches TRBD1 or TRBD2 (5 bases each). V was cut by 4 bases and J by 2 bases, with 7 bases left in between. This CDR3 region has 13 residues. In germline, CDR1 is SEHNR, CDR2 FQNEAQ (reference sequence). Written as DNA, the CDR3 is TGTGCCAGCAGCTGGGGGAACACAGATACGCAGTATTTT. This encodes CASSWGNTDTQYF. The variable domain in full, with the rest retrieved from reference TRBV7-9 and TRBJ2-3, is DTGVSQNPRHKITKRGQNVTFRCDPISEHNRLYWYRQTLGQGPEFLTYFQNEAQLEKSRLLSDRFSAERPKGSFSTLEIQRTEQGDSAMYLCASSWGNTDTQYFGPGTRLTVL.

This clonotype was seen a single time. The chain has TRBV28 and TRBJ2-1; D uncertain. Germline V gene lookup returns CDR1 MDHEN and CDR2 SYDVKM. The CDR3 length is 19 residues. V shed 5 bases and J shed 0 bases, with 23 bases lying between them. The CDR3: CASSTLRASIKISYNEQFF. The CDR3 DNA follows: TGTGCCAGCAGTACACTTCGGGCTTCCATTAAGATCTCCTACAATGAGCAGTTCTTC. Filled out from reference TRBV28 and TRBJ2-1, the complete variable domain reads DVKVTQSSRYLVKRTGEKVFLECVQDMDHENMFWYRQDPGLGLRLIYFSYDVKMKEKGDIPEGYSVSREKKERFSLILESASTNQTSMYLCASSTLRASIKISYNEQFFGPGTRLTVL.

This clonotype was recorded a few times. V usage is TRBV20-1 and J usage is TRBJ1-1; D not certain. The CDR3 extends over 15 amino acids. Trimming removed 0 bases at V and 1 base at J, with 12 bases between. Per the germline V gene, CDR1 is DFQATT and CDR2 is SNEGSKA (reference sequence). The CDR3 DNA is TGCAGTGCTAGAGATTCGGGAGGGTCGAACACTGAAGCTTTCTTT. Its translation is CSARDSGGSNTEAFF.

The CDR3 coding sequence is TGTGCCAGCAGTTTAGGGGGAGATAGCAATCAGCCCCAGCATTTT. Protein sequence: CASSLGGDSNQPQHF. V is TRBV27 and J is TRBJ1-5; a weak D match, TRBD1 (5 bases). There are 15 residues in the CDR3. The germline V gene has CDR1 MNHEY and CDR2 SMNVEV (reference sequence). Trimming pared 2 bases from V and 0 bases from J, leaving 8 bases between.

A few counts support this clonotype. The V call is TRBV4-1, the J call TRBJ2-2; TRBD2 might be the D (6 bases). The V end lost 0 bases, the J end lost 0 bases, and 14 bases lay between the germline ends. Germline CDR1 reads MGHRA; CDR2 reads YSYEKL. The CDR3 totals 18 residues. CDR3 protein: CASSQDSWLAPNTGELFF. Written as DNA, the CDR3 is TGCGCCAGCAGCCAAGATTCCTGGCTAGCGCCGAACACCGGGGAGCTGTTTTTT.

The rearrangement links TRBV20-1 to TRBJ1-4; no clear D. V was pared by 1 base and J by 8 bases, with 17 bases between. The CDR3 runs to 15 residues. CDR1 is DFQATT and CDR2 is SNEGSKA in the germline V gene (reference sequence). For the CDR3, the DNA is TGCAGTGCTAGAGTCAGTTGGGAGCTTGGAGAAAAACTGTTTTTT. Its translation is CSARVSWELGEKLFF.

This chain joins TRBV7-9 and TRBJ1-4; 9 bases are shared with TRBD1. Germline lookup yields CDR1 SEHNR and CDR2 FQNEAQ (reference sequence). CDR3 size: 14 residues. V shed 5 bases, J shed 8 bases, and the junction held 6 bases outside the gene matches. CDR3 sequence reads: CASSTTDRGEKLFF. For the CDR3, the DNA is TGTGCCAGCAGCACCACGGACAGGGGAGAAAAACTGTTTTTT.

The chain couples TRBV10-3 to TRBJ1-2; TRBD1 might be the D (6 bases). CDR1 is ENHRY, CDR2 SYGVKD, per germline. V was pared by 3 bases and J by 5 bases, with 19 bases between. This CDR3 region has 16 residues. CDR3 amino acids: CAISESLGGGEYGYTF. CDR3 nucleotide sequence: TGTGCCATCAGTGAATCCCTGGGGGGGGGCGAGTATGGCTACACCTTC.

Written as DNA, the CDR3 is TGCAGTGCTGGGAGGTCGGGGGATCAGCCCCAGCATTTT. Protein: CSAGRSGDQPQHF. The V gene is TRBV20-1, the J gene TRBJ1-5; possible D gene TRBD1, 5 bases. Germline-derived CDR1 and CDR2 are DFQATT and SNEGSKA (reference sequence). Trimming took 5 bases from V and 5 from J, leaving 13 bases between them. The CDR3 is 13 residues long.